The sequence of this T cell receptor (beta chain) was determined in a study of blood T cell repertoires in COVID-19. The method was immunoSEQ multiplex PCR; TCRdb's version includes in-frame clones alone and lacks a portion of them. The sample consists of over 250,000 clones, about 80% of them appearing once. A note on this clone: Other DNA sequences in the same sample also yield this CDR3.

After removal of 5 bases from V and 2 bases from J, the junction contained 3 bases not matched to a gene. The CDR3 consists of 14 residues. CDR1 SGHNT and CDR2 YENEEA come from the germline V gene. Sequencing used PBMCs or T cells enriched from blood (not recorded which). J is TRBJ1-1 and V is TRBV11-3, with 9 bases lining up with TRBD1. This receptor was obtained from a man aged 30 to 39 with acute COVID-19. The CDR3 coding sequence is TGTGCCAGCAGCCCGGGACAGGGAAACACTGAAGCTTTCTTT. The encoded protein is CASSPGQGNTEAFF.